The sequence of this T cell receptor beta chain was determined in a study of regulatory T cells in long-lasting Graves disease. Study summary: The term persistent Graves' disease signified upward of 5 years on antithyroid drugs with positive TSH receptor antibodies.

In its sample, this clonotype was seen a few times. Its antigen is undetermined. Library construction for TCR beta used iRepertoire HTBI primers and Arm-PCR of CDR3 regions. TCRdb itself ran the multiplex PCR reads through MiXCR, one entry per CDR3 protein. The repertoire has about 450,000 distinct CDR3 sequences, roughly a quarter of them found once; the top ten carry about a quarter. The CDR3 runs 16 residues. The V and J ends lost 2 bases and 5 bases respectively, with 15 bases between them. From germline, CDR1 is KGHDR and CDR2 SFDVKD. The study's findings and limits: Persistent Graves' disease cases displayed lower TCR diversity than newly diagnosed ones. Small sample size may have lowered accuracy. With persistent disease, TRBV28, TRBJ1-2 and TRBJ2-5 were the favored segments.

Sample time point: persistent/refractory GD, antithyroid drugs over 5 years with positive TRAb. PBMC-extracted RNA yielded the TCR library. The J gene is TRBJ2-1, the V gene TRBV24-1; D might be TRBD1 or TRBD2, each matching 5 bases. Sequenced material: peripheral blood mononuclear cells (PBMCs), taken when the disease was refractory, from a patient treated with antithyroid drugs. This sequence was found in a female donor with Graves disease. The CDR3 loop reads CATSDSFGTAHNEQFF. CDR3 DNA: TGTGCCACCAGTGATTCCTTCGGGACGGCACACAATGAGCAGTTCTTC.